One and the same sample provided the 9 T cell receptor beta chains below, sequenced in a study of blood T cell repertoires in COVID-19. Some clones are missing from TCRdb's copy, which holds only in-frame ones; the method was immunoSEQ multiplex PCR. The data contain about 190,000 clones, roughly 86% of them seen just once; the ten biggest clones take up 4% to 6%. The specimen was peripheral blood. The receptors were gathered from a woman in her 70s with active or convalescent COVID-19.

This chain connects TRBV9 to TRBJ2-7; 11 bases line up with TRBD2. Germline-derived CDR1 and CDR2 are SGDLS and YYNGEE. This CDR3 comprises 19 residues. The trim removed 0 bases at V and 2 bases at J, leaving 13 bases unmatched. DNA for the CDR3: TGTGCCAGCAGCGTAGAGGGGGCCGCGGGACTAGCGGCACCCTACGAGCAGTACTTC. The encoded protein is CASSVEGAAGLAAPYEQYF. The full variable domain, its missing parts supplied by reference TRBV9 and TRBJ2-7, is DSGVTQTPKHLITATGQRVTLRCSPRSGDLSVYWYQQSLDQGLQFLIQYYNGEERAKGNILERFSAQQFPDLHSELNLSSLELGDSALYFCASSVEGAAGLAAPYEQYFGPGTRLTVT.

The CDR3 loop is CASSSTIETQYF. The DNA of the CDR3 is TGTGCCAGCAGTTCCACAATAGAGACCCAGTACTTC. This rearrangement joins TRBV28 to TRBJ2-5, with unresolved D. Trimming took off 4 bases at V and 4 bases at J, with 7 bases between the two ends. Germline lookup yields CDR1 MDHEN and CDR2 SYDVKM. The CDR3 is 12 amino acids.

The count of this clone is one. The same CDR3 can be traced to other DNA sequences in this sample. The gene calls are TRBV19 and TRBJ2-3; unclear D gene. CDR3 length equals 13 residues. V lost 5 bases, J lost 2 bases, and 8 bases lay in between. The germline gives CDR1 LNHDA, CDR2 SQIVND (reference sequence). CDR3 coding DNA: TGTGCCAGTAGTCCGACTTCCACAGATACGCAGTATTTT. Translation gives CASSPTSTDTQYF.

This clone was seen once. The CDR3 region is CASSSGDYGYTF. CDR3 DNA sequence: TGTGCCAGCAGCTCAGGGGACTATGGCTACACCTTC. The chain is built from TRBV7-9 and TRBJ1-2; perhaps TRBD1 as D (6 bases). Germline V gene sequence: CDR1 SEHNR, CDR2 FQNEAQ (reference sequence). V dropped 4 bases and J dropped 3 bases, with 6 bases sitting between them. The CDR3 covers 12 residues.

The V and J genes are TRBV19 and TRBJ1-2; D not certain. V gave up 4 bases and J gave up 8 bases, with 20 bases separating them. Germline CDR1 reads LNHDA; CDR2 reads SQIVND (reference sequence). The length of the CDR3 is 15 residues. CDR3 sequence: CASSTQALAGGGYTF. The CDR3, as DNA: TGTGCCAGTAGTACCCAAGCGTTGGCGGGAGGAGGCTACACCTTC.

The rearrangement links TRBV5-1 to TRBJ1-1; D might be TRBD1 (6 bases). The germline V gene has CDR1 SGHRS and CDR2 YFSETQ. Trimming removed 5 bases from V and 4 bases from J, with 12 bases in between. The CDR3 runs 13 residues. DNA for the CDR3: TGCGCCAGCAGATCTGACAGGACCACTGAAGCTTTCTTT. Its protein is CASRSDRTTEAFF.

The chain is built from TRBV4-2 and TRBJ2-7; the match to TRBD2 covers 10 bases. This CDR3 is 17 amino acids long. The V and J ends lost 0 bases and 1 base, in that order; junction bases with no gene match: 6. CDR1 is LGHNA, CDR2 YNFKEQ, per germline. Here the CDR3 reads CASSQEWASGGSYEQYF. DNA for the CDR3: TGTGCCAGCAGCCAAGAATGGGCTAGCGGGGGATCCTACGAGCAGTACTTC.

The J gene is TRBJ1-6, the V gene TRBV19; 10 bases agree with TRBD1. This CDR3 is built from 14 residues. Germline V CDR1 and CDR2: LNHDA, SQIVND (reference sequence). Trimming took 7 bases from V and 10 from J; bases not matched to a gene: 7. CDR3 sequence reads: CASTPTGGRSPLHF. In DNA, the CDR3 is TGTGCCAGTACCCCGACAGGGGGCAGGTCACCCCTCCACTTT.

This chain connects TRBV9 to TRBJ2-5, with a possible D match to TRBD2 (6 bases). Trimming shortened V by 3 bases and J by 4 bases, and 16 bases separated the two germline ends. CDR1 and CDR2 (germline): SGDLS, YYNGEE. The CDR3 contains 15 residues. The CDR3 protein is CASSETPGRRETQYF. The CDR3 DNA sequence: TGTGCCAGCAGCGAGACACCAGGGAGGAGAGAGACCCAGTACTTC.